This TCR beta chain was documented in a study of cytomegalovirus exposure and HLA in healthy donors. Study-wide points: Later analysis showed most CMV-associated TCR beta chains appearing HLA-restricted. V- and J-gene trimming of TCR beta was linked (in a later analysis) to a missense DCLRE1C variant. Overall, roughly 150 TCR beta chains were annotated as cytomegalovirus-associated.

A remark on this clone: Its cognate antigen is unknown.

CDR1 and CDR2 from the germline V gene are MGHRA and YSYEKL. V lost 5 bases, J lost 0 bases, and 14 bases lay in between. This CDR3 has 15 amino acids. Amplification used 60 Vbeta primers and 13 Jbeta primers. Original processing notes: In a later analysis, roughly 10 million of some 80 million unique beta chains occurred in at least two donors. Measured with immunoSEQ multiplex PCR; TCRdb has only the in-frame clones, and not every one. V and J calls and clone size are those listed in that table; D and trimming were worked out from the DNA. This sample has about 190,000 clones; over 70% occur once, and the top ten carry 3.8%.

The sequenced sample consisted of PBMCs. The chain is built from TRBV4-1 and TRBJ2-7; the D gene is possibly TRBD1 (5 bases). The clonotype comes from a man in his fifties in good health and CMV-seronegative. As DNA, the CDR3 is TGCGCCAGCAGCGCCGGTCAGGGCCCCTCCTACGAGCAGTACTTC. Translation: CASSAGQGPSYEQYF.